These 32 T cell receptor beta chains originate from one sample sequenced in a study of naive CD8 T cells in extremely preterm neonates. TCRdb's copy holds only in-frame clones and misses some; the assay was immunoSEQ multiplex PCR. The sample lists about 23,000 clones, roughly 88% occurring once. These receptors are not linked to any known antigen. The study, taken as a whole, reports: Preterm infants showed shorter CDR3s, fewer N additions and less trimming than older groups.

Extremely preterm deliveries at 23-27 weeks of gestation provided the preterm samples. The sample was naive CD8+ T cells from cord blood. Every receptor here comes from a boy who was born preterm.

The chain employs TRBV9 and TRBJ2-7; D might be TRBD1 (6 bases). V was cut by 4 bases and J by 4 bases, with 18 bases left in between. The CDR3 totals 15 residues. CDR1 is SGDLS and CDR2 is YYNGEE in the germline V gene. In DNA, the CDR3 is TGTGCCAGCAGCCTTACAGGGACGGCGTCTTACGAGCAGTACTTC. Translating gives CASSLTGTASYEQYF.

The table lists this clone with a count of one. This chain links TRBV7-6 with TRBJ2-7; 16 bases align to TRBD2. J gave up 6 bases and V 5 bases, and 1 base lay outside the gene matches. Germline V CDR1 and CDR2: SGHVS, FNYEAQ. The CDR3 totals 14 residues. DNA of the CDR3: TGTGCCAGCAGCGGGACTAGCGGGGGGGCCGAGCAGTACTTC. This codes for CASSGTSGGAEQYF.

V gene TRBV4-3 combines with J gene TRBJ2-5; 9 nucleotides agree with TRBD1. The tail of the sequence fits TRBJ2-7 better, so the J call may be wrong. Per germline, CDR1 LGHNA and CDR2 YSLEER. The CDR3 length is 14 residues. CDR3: CASSQEGQGYEQYF. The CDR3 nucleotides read TGCGCCAGCAGCCAAGAGGGACAGGGTTACGAGCAGTACTTC.

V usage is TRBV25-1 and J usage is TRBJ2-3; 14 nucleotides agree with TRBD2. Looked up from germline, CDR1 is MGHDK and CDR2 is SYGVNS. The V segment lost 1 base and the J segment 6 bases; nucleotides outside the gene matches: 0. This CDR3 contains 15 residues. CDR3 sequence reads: CASSEWTSGGDTQYF. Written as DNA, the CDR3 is TGTGCCAGCAGTGAATGGACTAGCGGGGGGGATACGCAGTATTTT.

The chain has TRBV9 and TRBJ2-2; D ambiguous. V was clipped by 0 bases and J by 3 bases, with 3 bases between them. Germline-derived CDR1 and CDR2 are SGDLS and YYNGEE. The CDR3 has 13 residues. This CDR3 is CASSVAHTGELFF. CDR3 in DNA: TGTGCCAGCAGCGTAGCCCACACCGGGGAGCTGTTTTTT.

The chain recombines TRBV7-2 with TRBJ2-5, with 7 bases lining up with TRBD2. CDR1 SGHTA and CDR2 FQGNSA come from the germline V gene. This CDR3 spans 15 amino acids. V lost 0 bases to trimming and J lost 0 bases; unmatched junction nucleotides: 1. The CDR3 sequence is CASSLAGGYQETQYF. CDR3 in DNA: TGTGCCAGCAGCTTAGCGGGGGGGTACCAAGAGACCCAGTACTTC.

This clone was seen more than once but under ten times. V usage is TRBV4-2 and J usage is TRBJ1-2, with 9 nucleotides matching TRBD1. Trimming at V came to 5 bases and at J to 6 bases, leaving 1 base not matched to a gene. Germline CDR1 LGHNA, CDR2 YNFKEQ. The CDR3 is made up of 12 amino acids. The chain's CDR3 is CASSGTGNGYTF. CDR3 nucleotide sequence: TGTGCCAGCAGCGGGACAGGGAATGGCTACACCTTC.

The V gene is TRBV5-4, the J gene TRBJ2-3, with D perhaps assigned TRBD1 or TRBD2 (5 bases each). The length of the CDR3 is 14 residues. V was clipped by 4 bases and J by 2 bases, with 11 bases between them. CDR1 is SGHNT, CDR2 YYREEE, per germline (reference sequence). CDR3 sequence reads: CASSRIGATDTQYF. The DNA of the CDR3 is TGTGCCAGCAGCCGAATCGGGGCCACAGATACGCAGTATTTT. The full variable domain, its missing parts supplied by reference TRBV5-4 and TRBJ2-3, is ETGVTQSPTHLIKTRGQQVTLRCSSQSGHNTVSWYQQALGQGPQFIFQYYREEENGRGNFPPRFSGLQFPNYSSELNVNALELDDSALYLCASSRIGATDTQYFGPGTRLTVL.

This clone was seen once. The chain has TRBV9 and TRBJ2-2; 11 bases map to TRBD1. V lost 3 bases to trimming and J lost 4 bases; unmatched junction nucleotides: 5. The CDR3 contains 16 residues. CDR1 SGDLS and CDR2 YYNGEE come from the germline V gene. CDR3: CASSAEDRGRTGELFF. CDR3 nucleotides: TGTGCCAGCAGCGCCGAGGACAGGGGGCGCACCGGGGAGCTGTTTTTT.

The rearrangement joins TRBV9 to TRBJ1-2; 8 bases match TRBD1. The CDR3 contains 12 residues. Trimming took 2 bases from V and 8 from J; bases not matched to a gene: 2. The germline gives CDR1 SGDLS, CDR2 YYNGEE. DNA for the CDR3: TGTGCCAGCAGCGTCAGGGGGCGAGGCTACACCTTC. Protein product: CASSVRGRGYTF. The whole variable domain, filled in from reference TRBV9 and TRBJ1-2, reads DSGVTQTPKHLITATGQRVTLRCSPRSGDLSVYWYQQSLDQGLQFLIQYYNGEERAKGNILERFSAQQFPDLHSELNLSSLELGDSALYFCASSVRGRGYTFGSGTRLTVV.

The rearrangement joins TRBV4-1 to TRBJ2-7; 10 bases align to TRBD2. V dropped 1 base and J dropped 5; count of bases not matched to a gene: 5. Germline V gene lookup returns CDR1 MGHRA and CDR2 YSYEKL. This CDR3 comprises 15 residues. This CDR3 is CASSQGSGGANEQYF. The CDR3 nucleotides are TGCGCCAGCAGCCAAGGAAGCGGGGGGGCCAACGAGCAGTACTTC.

In DNA form, the CDR3 reads TGTGCCAGTAGTATAGGGGGCGAGCAGTACTTC. Encoded protein: CASSIGGEQYF. The chain carries TRBV19 and TRBJ2-7; D gene ambiguous. The CDR3 totals 11 residues. V was cut by 1 base and J by 6 bases, with 4 bases left in between. Germline CDR1 reads LNHDA; CDR2 reads SQIVND (reference sequence).

The CDR3 sequence: CASSLWGRNQPQHF. The CDR3 coding sequence is TGTGCCAGCAGTTTATGGGGGCGCAATCAGCCCCAGCATTTT. This sequence joins TRBV27 and TRBJ1-5; possible D gene TRBD1, 6 bases. Germline loops: CDR1 MNHEY, CDR2 SMNVEV (reference sequence). Trimming removed 1 base at V and 2 bases at J, with 6 bases between. The CDR3 is 14 residues long.

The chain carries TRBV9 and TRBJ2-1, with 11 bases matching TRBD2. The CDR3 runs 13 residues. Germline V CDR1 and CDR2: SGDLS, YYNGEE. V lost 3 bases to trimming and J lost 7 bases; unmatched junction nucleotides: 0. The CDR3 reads CASSASGGNEQFF. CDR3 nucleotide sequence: TGTGCCAGCAGCGCTAGCGGGGGGAATGAGCAGTTCTTC.

CDR3 region: CSVSSYNEQFF. In DNA form, the CDR3 reads TGCAGCGTGAGCTCCTACAATGAGCAGTTCTTC. This chain connects TRBV29-1 to TRBJ2-1; D is uncertain. V dropped 6 bases and J dropped 0 bases, with 3 bases sitting between them. This CDR3 has 11 amino acids. CDR1 and CDR2 (germline): SQVTM, ANQGSEA.

The CDR3 nucleotides are TGTGCCAGCAGCGTACTCCCATCCTACGAGCAGTACTTC. Its translation: CASSVLPSYEQYF. This chain links TRBV9 with TRBJ2-7; the D is unclear. Germline V lookup: CDR1 SGDLS, CDR2 YYNGEE. Between the trimmed V and J ends, which lost 1 base and 1 base, there was a span of 6 bases. This CDR3 comprises 13 residues.

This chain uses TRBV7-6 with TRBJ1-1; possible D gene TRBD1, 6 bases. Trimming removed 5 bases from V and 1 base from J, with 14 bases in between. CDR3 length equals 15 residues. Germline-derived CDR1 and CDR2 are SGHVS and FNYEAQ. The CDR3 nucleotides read TGTGCCAGCAGCCCTCCGGGACACCCGAACACTGAAGCTTTCTTT. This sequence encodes CASSPPGHPNTEAFF.

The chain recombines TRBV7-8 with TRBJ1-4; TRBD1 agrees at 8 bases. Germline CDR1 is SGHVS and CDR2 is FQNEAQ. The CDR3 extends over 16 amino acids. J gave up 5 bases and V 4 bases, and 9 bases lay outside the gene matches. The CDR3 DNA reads TGTGCCAGCAGCTCCCCACATCAGGGGGCGAATGAAAAACTGTTTTTT. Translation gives CASSSPHQGANEKLFF.

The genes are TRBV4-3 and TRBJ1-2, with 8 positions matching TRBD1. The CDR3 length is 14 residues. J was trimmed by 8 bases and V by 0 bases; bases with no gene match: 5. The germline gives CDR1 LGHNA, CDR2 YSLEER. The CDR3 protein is CASSQDMAGGGYTF. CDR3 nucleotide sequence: TGCGCCAGCAGCCAAGATATGGCAGGGGGCGGCTACACCTTC.

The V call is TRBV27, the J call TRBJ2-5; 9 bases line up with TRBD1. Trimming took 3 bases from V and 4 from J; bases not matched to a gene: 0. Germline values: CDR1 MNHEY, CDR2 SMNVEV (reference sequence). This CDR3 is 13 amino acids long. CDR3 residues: CASSLDRGETQYF. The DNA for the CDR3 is TGTGCCAGCAGTTTGGACAGGGGAGAGACCCAGTACTTC.

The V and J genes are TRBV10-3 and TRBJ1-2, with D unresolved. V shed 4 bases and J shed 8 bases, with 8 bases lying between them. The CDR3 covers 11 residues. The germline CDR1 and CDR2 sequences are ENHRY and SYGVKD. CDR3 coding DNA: TGTGCCATCAGTGGGGGAGAGGGCTACACCTTC. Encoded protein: CAISGGEGYTF.

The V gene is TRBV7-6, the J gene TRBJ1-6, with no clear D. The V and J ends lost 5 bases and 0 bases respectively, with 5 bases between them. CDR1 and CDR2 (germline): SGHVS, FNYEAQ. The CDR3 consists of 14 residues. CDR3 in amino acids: CASSRHSYNSPLHF. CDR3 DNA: TGTGCCAGCAGCCGACACTCCTATAATTCACCCCTCCACTTT.

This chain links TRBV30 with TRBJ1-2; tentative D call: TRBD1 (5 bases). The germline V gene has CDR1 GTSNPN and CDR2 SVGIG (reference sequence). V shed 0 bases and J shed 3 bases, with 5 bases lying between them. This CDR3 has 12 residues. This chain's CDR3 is CAWSVGDYGYTF. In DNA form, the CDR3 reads TGTGCCTGGAGTGTAGGGGACTATGGCTACACCTTC.

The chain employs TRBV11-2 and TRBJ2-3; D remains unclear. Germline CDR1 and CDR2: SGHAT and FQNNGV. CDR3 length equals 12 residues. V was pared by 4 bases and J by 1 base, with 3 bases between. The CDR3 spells CASSSGTDTQYF. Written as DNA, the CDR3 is TGTGCCAGCAGCTCAGGCACAGATACGCAGTATTTT. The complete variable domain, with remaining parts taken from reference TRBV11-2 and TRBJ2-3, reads EAGVAQSPRYKIIEKRQSVAFWCNPISGHATLYWYQQILGQGPKLLIQFQNNGVVDDSQLPKDRFSAERLKGVDSTLKIQPAKLEDSAVYLCASSSGTDTQYFGPGTRLTVL.

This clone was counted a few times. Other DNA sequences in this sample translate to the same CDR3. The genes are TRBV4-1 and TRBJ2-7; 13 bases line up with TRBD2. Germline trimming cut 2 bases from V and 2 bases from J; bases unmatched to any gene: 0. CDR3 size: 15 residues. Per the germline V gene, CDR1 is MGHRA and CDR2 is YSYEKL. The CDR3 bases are TGCGCCAGCAGCCAAACTAGCGGGGGGGCCTACGAGCAGTACTTC. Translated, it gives CASSQTSGGAYEQYF.

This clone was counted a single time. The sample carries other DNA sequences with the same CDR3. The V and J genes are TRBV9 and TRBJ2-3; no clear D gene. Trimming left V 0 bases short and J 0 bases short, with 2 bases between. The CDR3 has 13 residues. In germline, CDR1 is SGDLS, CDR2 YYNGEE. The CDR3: CASSVVSTDTQYF. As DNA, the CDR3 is TGTGCCAGCAGCGTAGTTAGCACAGATACGCAGTATTTT.

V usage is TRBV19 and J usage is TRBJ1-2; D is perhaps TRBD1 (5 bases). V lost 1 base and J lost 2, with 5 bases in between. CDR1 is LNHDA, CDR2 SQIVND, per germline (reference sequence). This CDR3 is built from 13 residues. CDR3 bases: TGTGCCAGTAGTATAGCAGGGAACTATGGCTACACCTTC. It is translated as CASSIAGNYGYTF.

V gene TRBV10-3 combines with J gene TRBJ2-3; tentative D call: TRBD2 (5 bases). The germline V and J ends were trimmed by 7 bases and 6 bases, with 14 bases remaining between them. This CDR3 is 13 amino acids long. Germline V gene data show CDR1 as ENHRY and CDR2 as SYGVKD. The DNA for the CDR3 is TGTGCCATCACCGAAGACTACTCCGATACGCAGTATTTT. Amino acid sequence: CAITEDYSDTQYF.

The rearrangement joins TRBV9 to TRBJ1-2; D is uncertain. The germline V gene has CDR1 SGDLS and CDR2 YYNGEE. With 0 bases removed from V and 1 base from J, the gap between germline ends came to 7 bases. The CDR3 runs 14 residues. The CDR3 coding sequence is TGTGCCAGCAGCGTAGCAGGTTTTAACTATGGCTACACCTTC. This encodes CASSVAGFNYGYTF. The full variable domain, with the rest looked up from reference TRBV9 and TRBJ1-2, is DSGVTQTPKHLITATGQRVTLRCSPRSGDLSVYWYQQSLDQGLQFLIQYYNGEERAKGNILERFSAQQFPDLHSELNLSSLELGDSALYFCASSVAGFNYGYTFGSGTRLTVV.

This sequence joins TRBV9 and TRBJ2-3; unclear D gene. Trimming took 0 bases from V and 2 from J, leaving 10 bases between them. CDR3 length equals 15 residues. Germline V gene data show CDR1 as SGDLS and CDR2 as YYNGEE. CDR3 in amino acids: CASSVGVSSTDTQYF. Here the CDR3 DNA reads TGTGCCAGCAGCGTAGGGGTCTCCTCCACAGATACGCAGTATTTT.

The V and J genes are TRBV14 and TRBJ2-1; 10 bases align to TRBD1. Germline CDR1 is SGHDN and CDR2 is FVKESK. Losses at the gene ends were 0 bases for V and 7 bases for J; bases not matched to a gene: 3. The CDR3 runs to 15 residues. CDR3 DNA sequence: TGTGCCAGCAGCCAAGAGCGGACAGGGGGGAATGAGCAGTTCTTC. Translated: CASSQERTGGNEQFF.

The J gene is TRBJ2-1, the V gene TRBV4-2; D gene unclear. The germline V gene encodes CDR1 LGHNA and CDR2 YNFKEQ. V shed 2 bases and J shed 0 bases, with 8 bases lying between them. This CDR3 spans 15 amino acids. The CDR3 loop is CASSQSFYSYNEQFF. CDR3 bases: TGTGCCAGCAGCCAAAGTTTTTACTCCTACAATGAGCAGTTCTTC.